This T cell receptor (beta chain) comes out of a study of blood T cells in healthy people across ages. The CDR3 runs 13 residues. V was cut by 0 bases and J by 4 bases, with 7 bases left in between. Per germline, CDR1 SQVTM and CDR2 ANQGSEA. Healthy Caucasian individuals from Russia aged roughly 6 to 90 served as donors. Peripheral blood from each donor was collected in a volume of roughly 9.2 milliliters. A second about 7 to 12 cycle PCR used barcoded and J-beta primers. TCRdb called the 5' RACE reads again in MiXCR, with one record for every CDR3 protein. The profile shows 1.5 million to 2 million distinct CDR3 sequences, 28% of them singletons. This clonotype was counted many times. Its antigen is not known. Study conclusions and caveats: With age, beta diversity per million T cells declined roughly linearly, significantly by approximately 41.

This receptor was taken from a woman younger than 45 in good health. The V call is TRBV29-1, the J call TRBJ2-4; D is perhaps TRBD1 (5 bases). The specimen sequenced was blood. The CDR3 sequence is CSVEEAGKNIQYF. The CDR3 DNA reads TGCAGCGTTGAAGAGGCAGGGAAAAACATTCAGTACTTC.